A selection of T cell receptor beta chains follows, all from one sample in a study of graft-versus-host responses after intestinal transplantation. This table comes from immunoSEQ multiplex PCR, and its TCRdb copy is limited to in-frame clones, with some not included. The sample carries nearly 110,000 clones, approximately 90% recorded once. The antigens these receptors bind are not known. Material: unstimulated CD4+ T cells sorted from spleen or lymph node cells, obtained before transplant. The source is a human donor who was the organ donor for an intestinal transplant. Each CDR3 is given with its conserved first and last residue. The D gene is left open where the match is weak. The size entry is marked missing in some rows and otherwise reads once, few, many or a size class.

D,V,J,size,DNA,CDR3
TRBD1,TRBV2,TRBJ2-2,.,TGTGCCAGCAGTTATTCCGGGACAGACACCGGGGAGCTGTTTTTT,CASSYSGTDTGELFF
TRBD1,TRBV5-1,TRBJ1-2,.,TGCGCCAGCAGCCCTTTAGGGACAGGGAGAAGGGACCGCTATGGCTACACCTTC,CASSPLGTGRRDRYGYTF
.,TRBV19,TRBJ1-1,.,TGTGCCAGTAGTGACTCTCAGGGAGCCACTGAAGCTTTCTTT,CASSDSQGATEAFF
.,TRBV9,TRBJ2-1,.,TGTGCCAGCAGCGTAGAGGTTGACCCGGGGTACAATGAGCAGTTCTTC,CASSVEVDPGYNEQFF
TRBD2,TRBV19,TRBJ2-5,.,TGTGCCAGTAGTACGAATAGCGGGAGAGTCGCAGAGACCCAGTACTTC,CASSTNSGRVAETQYF
.,TRBV29-1,TRBJ1-1,.,TGCAGCGCCGGTAAGGGAAACACTGAAGCTTTCTTT,CSAGKGNTEAFF
TRBD1,TRBV27,TRBJ1-2,once,TGTGCCAGCAGGAGAACGGGGACAGGGGGCACCTATGGCTACACCTTC,CASRRTGTGGTYGYTF
.,TRBV4-1,TRBJ1-2,.,TGCGCCAGCAGCCAGGGCACCTTGGATGGCTACACCTTC,CASSQGTLDGYTF
.,TRBV18,TRBJ1-2,.,TGTGCCAGTCCATACGGGACTCCCGACCCTGGCTACACCTTC,CASPYGTPDPGYTF
TRBD2,TRBV7-2,TRBJ2-2,.,TGTGCCAGCAGCTTAGCATGGGCTAGCGGATTCACCGGGGAGCTGTTTTTT,CASSLAWASGFTGELFF
.,TRBV30,TRBJ1-2,.,TGTGCCTGGAAGGGGATGGTAGGGGGCTACACCTTC,CAWKGMVGGYTF
.,TRBV5-1,TRBJ2-2,.,TGCGCCAGCAGCTTACAAGCGGACACCGGGGAGCTGTTTTTT,CASSLQADTGELFF